This T cell receptor beta chain was documented in a study of cytomegalovirus exposure and HLA in healthy donors. Across the whole study: Of all 400 or so donors who were genotyped, roughly 81% belonged to the Caucasian-associated ancestry cluster. Findings and caveats of the study: When analyzed later, a missense DCLRE1C variant was found to be linked to TCR beta V- and J-gene trimming. Per published accounts, TCR beta sequences correctly predicted the HLA-A and HLA-B alleles of most subjects.

The V and J ends lost 3 bases and 10 bases, in that order; junction bases with no gene match: 15. CDR1 is SGHDN, CDR2 FVKESK, per germline. The CDR3 runs to 16 residues. PCR used 60 Vbeta primers and 13 Jbeta primers. Clones were sequenced by immunoSEQ multiplex PCR, and TCRdb holds only the in-frame ones, with some missing. Of under 110,000 clones in the sample, 65% to 80% are singletons; the top ten hold about 6.1%. A remark on this clone: As yet, its antigen is unknown.

The chain couples TRBV14 to TRBJ1-1, with TRBD1 matching 9 bases. Specimen: PBMCs. This receptor was identified in a woman aged 45-60 years in good health and CMV-seropositive. The DNA for the CDR3 is TGTGCCAGCAGCCATCGATTACGGGGGGACAGGGCGACAGCTTTCTTT. Its protein is CASSHRLRGDRATAFF.